This TCR beta chain was documented in a study of cytomegalovirus exposure and HLA in healthy donors. Study overall: Falling in the Caucasian-associated ancestry cluster were 80% to 90% of about 400 genotyped donors.

Per the germline V gene, CDR1 is SGHTA and CDR2 is FQGNSA. The CDR3 is 15 amino acids. The V and J ends lost 1 base and 5 bases respectively, with 14 bases between them. Primers for the PCR totalled 60 Vbeta and 13 Jbeta. Only in-frame clones appear in the TCRdb table, and some are missing; sequencing was by immunoSEQ multiplex PCR. The data contain about 88,000 clones, 60% to 85% of them singletons. The sequenced sample consisted of PBMCs. V is TRBV7-2 and J is TRBJ2-5; D might be TRBD1 (6 bases). The sequence derives from a woman aged 40 to 49 in good health and CMV-seronegative. The chain's CDR3 is CASSLDGQGRETQYF. The CDR3 DNA follows: TGTGCCAGCAGCTTAGACGGCCAGGGGCGGGAGACCCAGTACTTC.